These 14 T cell receptor beta chains were all obtained from the same sample, sequenced in a study of OX40 agonist ivuxolimab in advanced cancers. TCRdb keeps only in-frame clones here, not all; method: immunoSEQ multiplex PCR. The sample holds approximately 90,000 clones, 70% to 90% seen once. The sample in question was CD4+ or CD8+ T cells sorted from blood, obtained in a trial of the OX40 agonist ivuxolimab. These receptors all stem from an adult with an advanced solid tumor such as melanoma, head and neck, liver or kidney cancer.

This sequence joins TRBV6-5 and TRBJ1-5; 8 nucleotides match TRBD1. This CDR3 comprises 14 residues. CDR1 MNHEY and CDR2 SVGAGI come from the germline V gene. The V gene end was trimmed by 6 bases and the J gene end by 3 bases; junction bases not matched to a gene: 4. CDR3: CASRPDRANQPQHF. The DNA of the CDR3 is TGTGCCAGCAGACCGGACAGGGCCAATCAGCCCCAGCATTTT.

V and J are TRBV7-2 and TRBJ2-7; 7 bases are shared with TRBD1. From germline, CDR1 is SGHTA and CDR2 FQGNSA. Trimming cost V 6 bases and J 3 bases; bases outside gene matches: 8. The CDR3 covers 14 residues. CDR3 amino acids: CASSPGTAIYEQYF. The CDR3 nucleotides read TGTGCCAGCAGTCCCGGGACAGCCATCTACGAGCAGTACTTC.

The chain employs TRBV11-2 and TRBJ2-7; tentatively, D is TRBD2 (6 bases). Germline V gene sequence: CDR1 SGHAT, CDR2 FQNNGV. This CDR3 has 11 residues. V was trimmed by 4 bases and J by 7 bases, leaving 8 bases between them. CDR3 nucleotide sequence: TGTGCCAGCAGCTCCGGAGGGGAGCAGTACTTC. The encoded protein is CASSSGGEQYF.

This chain links TRBV6-1 with TRBJ1-1; D may be TRBD1 (6 bases). Looked up from germline, CDR1 is MNHNS and CDR2 is SASEGT. V gave up 6 bases and J gave up 1 base, with 12 bases separating them. The CDR3 is 14 residues long. The CDR3 sequence is CASRGGAGNTEAFF. The CDR3 region has the DNA TGTGCCAGCAGAGGGGGGGCAGGGAACACTGAAGCTTTCTTT.

The rearrangement uses TRBV10-3 and TRBJ2-1; 10 bases fit TRBD1. Germline trimming cut 6 bases from V and 4 bases from J; bases unmatched to any gene: 3. The CDR3 spans 14 residues. The germline V gene encodes CDR1 ENHRY and CDR2 SYGVKD. The CDR3 coding sequence is TGTGCCATCAGGGTGGGACAGGGGTACAATGAGCAGTTCTTC. Amino acid sequence: CAIRVGQGYNEQFF.

In nucleotides, the CDR3 is TGCGCCAGCAGCTTGCGGTCCCCAGCCTACGAGCAGTACTTC. It encodes CASSLRSPAYEQYF. The V and J genes are TRBV5-1 and TRBJ2-7; no firm D call. Germline CDR1 SGHRS, CDR2 YFSETQ. V was pared by 1 base and J by 2 bases, with 10 bases between. The CDR3 covers 14 residues.

The chain recombines TRBV28 with TRBJ1-5; no definite D call. The V and J ends lost 3 bases and 4 bases respectively, with 10 bases between them. Germline V gives CDR1 MDHEN, CDR2 SYDVKM. The CDR3 is 14 residues long. The CDR3 DNA follows: TGTGCCAGCAGTTTCGGGAGGTTGAATCAGCCCCAGCATTTT. Its protein is CASSFGRLNQPQHF.

The chain uses TRBV29-1 and TRBJ1-1; D ambiguous. This CDR3 spans 12 amino acids. CDR1 SQVTM and CDR2 ANQGSEA come from the germline V gene. Trimming shortened V by 1 base and J by 8 bases, and 11 bases separated the two germline ends. The CDR3 reads CSVEGAGVEAFF. The CDR3 coding sequence is TGCAGCGTTGAAGGGGCCGGAGTGGAAGCTTTCTTT.

The rearrangement joins TRBV6-4 to TRBJ1-5; 10 positions agree with TRBD1. The CDR3 spans 18 residues. CDR1 and CDR2 (germline): MRHNA, SNTAGT. V dropped 6 bases and J dropped 0; count of bases not matched to a gene: 11. This CDR3 reads CASSRIRDRGHSNQPQHF. For the CDR3, the DNA is TGTGCCAGCAGCCGAATCCGGGACAGGGGACATAGCAATCAGCCCCAGCATTTT.

The chain couples TRBV27 to TRBJ2-1; 7 bases fit TRBD2. The V gene's germline CDR1 is MNHEY and CDR2 SMNVEV (reference sequence). The CDR3 length is 16 residues. Trimming at V came to 11 bases and at J to 0 bases, leaving 13 bases not matched to a gene. The DNA for the CDR3 is TGTGCCTCTCGTTGGCTAGCGGAGAGCTCCTACAATGAGCAGTTCTTC. This encodes CASRWLAESSYNEQFF.

Notes on this clone: One junction end disagrees with the germline gene, perhaps due to a read error. The V gene is TRBV5-4, the J gene TRBJ1-6, with TRBD1 identical over 11 bases. In germline, CDR1 is SGHNT, CDR2 YYREEE (reference sequence). The CDR3 has 16 residues. DNA for the CDR3: TGCGCCAGCAGCCAAGATTTCGGGACAGGGGGTTCACCCCTCCACTTT. Residues: CASSQDFGTGGSPLHF.

The rearrangement links TRBV5-1 to TRBJ1-3; weak D call: TRBD1 (5 bases). The CDR3 runs 17 residues. Per the germline V gene, CDR1 is SGHRS and CDR2 is YFSETQ. Trimming removed 0 bases from V and 0 bases from J, with 13 bases in between. CDR3 DNA sequence: TGCGCCAGCAGCTTGGAAGGGACGGAAGTCTCTGGAAACACCATATATTTT. It codes for CASSLEGTEVSGNTIYF.

The chain recombines TRBV10-3 with TRBJ1-1; 8 bases line up with TRBD1. The CDR3 covers 13 residues. Trimming removed 7 bases from V and 3 bases from J; junction bases left unmatched: 4. The V gene's germline CDR1 is ENHRY and CDR2 SYGVKD. CDR3 residues: CAITQGADTEAFF. CDR3 sequence (DNA): TGTGCCATCACCCAGGGGGCCGACACTGAAGCTTTCTTT.

V usage is TRBV7-9 and J usage is TRBJ1-2, with D tentatively TRBD1 (6 bases). CDR1 is SEHNR and CDR2 is FQNEAQ in the germline V gene (reference sequence). The CDR3 loop spans 16 amino acids. The V end was cut by 0 bases, the J end by 1 base, with 12 bases between. In DNA, the CDR3 is TGTGCCAGCAGCTTAGCGGGCAGGGGAATTAACTATGGCTACACCTTC. Protein product: CASSLAGRGINYGYTF.